What follows is one T cell receptor beta chain and its context. This sample is drawn from a study of monozygotic twins with inflammatory bowel disease. CDR3 length equals 18 residues. CDR1 and CDR2 from the germline V gene are LNHNV and YYDKDF (reference sequence). Following a re-call of the 5' RACE reads, TCRdb has one entry per CDR3 protein and lacks DNA. This sample contains over 150,000 distinct CDR3 sequences. The rearrangement links TRBV15 to TRBJ2-3; TCRdb calls TRBD1, which cannot be checked without DNA. The TCR originated in a human donor with ulcerative colitis or Crohn's disease, or a healthy co-twin of an affected twin (not recorded which). The sequencing input was blood. CDR3 in amino acids: CATSRDPRGGRSPDTQYF.